Described below is a single TCR beta chain sequence and its context. The sample comes from a study of blood T cell repertoires in COVID-19. Study-level information: Acute and convalescent COVID-19 specimens originated in the United States, Italy and Spain. The analysed material was cDNA or gDNA that came from T cells, B-cell-depleted T cells, or PBMCs.

Allocation to cohorts depended on clinical history reported by the participants. Either two negative PCRs, clearance, or symptom resolution qualified Cohort 3 donors as recovered. This table comes from immunoSEQ multiplex PCR, and its TCRdb copy is limited to in-frame clones, with some not included. The sample records around 290,000 clones, more than 75% being singletons. Germline V gene lookup returns CDR1 MGHRA and CDR2 YSYEKL. V gave up 4 bases and J gave up 2 bases, with 9 bases separating them. The CDR3 loop spans 14 amino acids. Sequencing used PBMCs or T cells enriched from blood (not recorded which). This chain joins TRBV4-1 and TRBJ2-1, with no clear D. This TCR came from a woman between 18 and 29 years old who had recovered from COVID-19. The CDR3 nucleotides read TGCGCCAGCAGCCGGATTACTACCTACAATGAGCAGTTCTTC. The encoded protein is CASSRITTYNEQFF.